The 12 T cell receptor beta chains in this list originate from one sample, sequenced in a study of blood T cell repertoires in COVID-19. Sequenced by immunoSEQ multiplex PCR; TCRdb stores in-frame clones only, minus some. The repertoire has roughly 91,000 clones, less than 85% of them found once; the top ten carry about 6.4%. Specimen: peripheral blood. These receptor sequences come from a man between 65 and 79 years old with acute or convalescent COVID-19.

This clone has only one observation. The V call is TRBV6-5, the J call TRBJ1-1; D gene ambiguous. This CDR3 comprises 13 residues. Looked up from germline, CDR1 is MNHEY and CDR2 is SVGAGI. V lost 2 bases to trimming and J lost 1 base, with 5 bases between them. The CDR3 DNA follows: TGTGCCAGCAGTTACGCGTGGAACACTGAAGCTTTCTTT. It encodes CASSYAWNTEAFF.

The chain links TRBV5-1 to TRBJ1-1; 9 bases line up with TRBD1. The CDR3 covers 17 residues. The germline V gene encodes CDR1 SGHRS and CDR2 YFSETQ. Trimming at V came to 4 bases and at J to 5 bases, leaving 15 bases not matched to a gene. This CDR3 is CASSRRTGDTRGTEAFF. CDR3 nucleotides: TGCGCCAGCAGCCGCCGGACAGGGGACACAAGGGGGACTGAAGCTTTCTTT.

As DNA, the CDR3 is TGCAGCGCTACCAGGGGGCTTAAAAACATTCAGTACTTC. This codes for CSATRGLKNIQYF. The chain carries TRBV29-1 and TRBJ2-4, with 8 positions matching TRBD1. V shed 7 bases and J 4 bases; nucleotides not matched to a gene: 6. This CDR3 has 13 residues. Germline V lookup: CDR1 SQVTM, CDR2 ANQGSEA.

Here the CDR3 DNA reads TGTGCCAGTATAAATCTCTGGGGCCGGGGGAATGGGAACATGAACACTGAAGCTTTCTTT. This gives the protein CASINLWGRGNGNMNTEAFF. The chain has TRBV19 and TRBJ1-1, with TRBD1 as a possible D gene (5 bases). Trimming cost V 7 bases and J 0 bases, with 30 bases left between them. CDR1 is LNHDA and CDR2 is SQIVND in the germline V gene (reference sequence). The length of the CDR3 is 20 residues. Looking up the rest from reference TRBV19 and TRBJ1-1 gives the full variable domain: DGGITQSPKYLFRKEGQNVTLSCEQNLNHDAMYWYRQDPGQGLRLIYYSQIVNDFQKGDIAEGYSVSREKKESFPLTVTSAQKNPTAFYLCASINLWGRGNGNMNTEAFFGQGTRLTVV.

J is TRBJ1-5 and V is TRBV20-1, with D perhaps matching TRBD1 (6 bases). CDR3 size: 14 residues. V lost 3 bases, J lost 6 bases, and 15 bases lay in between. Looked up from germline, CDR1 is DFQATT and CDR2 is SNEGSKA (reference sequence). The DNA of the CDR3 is TGCAGTGCTAGTGAGGGGGAGGTAGCTCAGCCCCAGCATTTT. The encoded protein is CSASEGEVAQPQHF.

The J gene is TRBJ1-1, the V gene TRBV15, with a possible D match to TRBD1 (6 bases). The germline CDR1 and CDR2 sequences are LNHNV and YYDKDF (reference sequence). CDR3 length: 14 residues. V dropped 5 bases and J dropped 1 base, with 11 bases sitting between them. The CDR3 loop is CATSFGQTNTEAFF. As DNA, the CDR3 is TGTGCCACCAGCTTCGGACAGACGAACACTGAAGCTTTCTTT.

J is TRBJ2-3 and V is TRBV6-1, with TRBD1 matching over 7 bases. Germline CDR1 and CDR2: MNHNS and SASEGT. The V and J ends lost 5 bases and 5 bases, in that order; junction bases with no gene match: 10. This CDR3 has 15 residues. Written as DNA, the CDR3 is TGTGCCAGCAGTCCGACAGGGATGGCGAAAGATACGCAGTATTTT. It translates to CASSPTGMAKDTQYF.

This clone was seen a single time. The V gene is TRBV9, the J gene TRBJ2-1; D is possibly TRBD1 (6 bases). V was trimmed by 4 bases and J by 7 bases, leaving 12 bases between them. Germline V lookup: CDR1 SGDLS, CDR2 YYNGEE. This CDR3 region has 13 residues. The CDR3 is CASSFEQGNEQFF. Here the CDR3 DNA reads TGTGCCAGCAGCTTTGAGCAGGGGAATGAGCAGTTCTTC.

The CDR3 here is CASSPGTNNSPLHF. CDR3 in DNA: TGTGCCAGCTCACCGGGGACAAATAATTCACCCCTCCACTTT. The rearrangement links TRBV18 to TRBJ1-6; the D gene is possibly TRBD1 (6 bases). The CDR3 loop spans 14 amino acids. Trimming cost V 3 bases and J 5 bases, with 8 bases left between them. The V gene's germline CDR1 is KGHSH and CDR2 LQKENI.

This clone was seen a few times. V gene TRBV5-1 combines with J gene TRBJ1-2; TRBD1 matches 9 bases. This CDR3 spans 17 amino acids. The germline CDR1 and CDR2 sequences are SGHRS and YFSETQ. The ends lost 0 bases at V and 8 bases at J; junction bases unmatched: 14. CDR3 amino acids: CASSLGWDRVASEGYTF. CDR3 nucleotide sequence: TGCGCCAGCAGCTTGGGTTGGGACAGGGTGGCCTCGGAAGGCTACACCTTC.

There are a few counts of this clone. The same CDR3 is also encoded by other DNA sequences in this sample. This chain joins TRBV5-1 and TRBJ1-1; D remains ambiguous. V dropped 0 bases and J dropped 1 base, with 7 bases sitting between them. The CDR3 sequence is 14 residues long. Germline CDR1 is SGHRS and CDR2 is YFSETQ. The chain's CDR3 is CASSLGHPNTEAFF. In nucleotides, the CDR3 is TGCGCCAGCAGCTTGGGACACCCGAACACTGAAGCTTTCTTT. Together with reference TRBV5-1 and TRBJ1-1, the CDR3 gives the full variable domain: KAGVTQTPRYLIKTRGQQVTLSCSPISGHRSVSWYQQTPGQGLQFLFEYFSETQRNKGNFPGRFSGRQFSNSRSEMNVSTLELGDSALYLCASSLGHPNTEAFFGQGTRLTVV.

This CDR3 is CASKRQAAGKETQYF. The DNA of the CDR3 is TGTGCCAGTAAGCGGCAGGCCGCGGGAAAAGAGACCCAGTACTTC. This sequence joins TRBV19 and TRBJ2-5, with D perhaps matching TRBD2 (6 bases). Per the germline V gene, CDR1 is LNHDA and CDR2 is SQIVND (reference sequence). The CDR3 runs 15 residues. V shed 7 bases and J shed 3 bases, with 18 bases lying between them. Based on the CDR3 plus reference TRBV19 and TRBJ2-5, the full variable domain is DGGITQSPKYLFRKEGQNVTLSCEQNLNHDAMYWYRQDPGQGLRLIYYSQIVNDFQKGDIAEGYSVSREKKESFPLTVTSAQKNPTAFYLCASKRQAAGKETQYFGPGTRLLVL.